This T cell receptor beta chain appears in the sequencing data of a study of blood T cell repertoires in COVID-19. Overall study: From T cells, B-cell-depleted T cells, or PBMCs came the material, which was cDNA or gDNA.

Participant ages covered about 18 to 89 years across approximately 25 US areas. During the 2 weeks before they entered the study, exposed participants had met someone with a PCR-confirmed or clinician-diagnosed COVID-19 case. Generated by immunoSEQ multiplex PCR, the TCRdb table keeps only in-frame clones and is missing some. This sample has fewer than 350,000 clones; approximately 90% occur once, and the top ten carry around 2.8%. Germline assignment: CDR1 SNHLY and CDR2 FYNNEI. Trimming took 5 bases from V and 4 from J, leaving 12 bases between them. The length of the CDR3 is 14 residues. This clone has just one count.

Sequenced: PBMCs or T cells enriched from blood (not recorded which). The origin of this receptor is a man aged 35 to 55 who had been exposed to COVID-19. V and J are TRBV2 and TRBJ1-5; the D gene is possibly TRBD1 (6 bases). The CDR3 here is CASSSGTPNQPQHF. CDR3 DNA: TGTGCCAGCAGTTCCGGGACACCAAATCAGCCCCAGCATTTT.